This entry describes one TCR beta chain. The table lists this clone with a few counts. Its antigen is not yet known. Per-base quality was not reported, and no clone a single base away is much larger than it. These data come from a study of metastatic and nonmetastatic thyroid tumors (dated by TCRdb to the early 2020s). Background for the entire study: Repertoires from peripheral blood and from tumor or nodule tissue samples of malignant and benign thyroid patients were compared.

Library prep was done by PCR. TCRdb lists the instrument as Illumina HiSeq 4000. High-throughput sequencing was used to profile the TCR beta-chain CDR3 region of each patient. For the original study's pipeline: The researchers built a classifier to tell apart papillary thyroid cancer patients with distant metastasis, based on CDR3 differences among clinicopathological groups. The Shannon index was used to measure repertoire diversity, and the Morisita-Horn index was used to measure how similar tumor and blood repertoires were. TCRdb itself trimmed the public reads at Q25 with fastp, ran MiXCR and retained productive beta chains. The authors' filters were not applied to this entry. In this sample the table shows about 39,000 clones, about 15% of which occur a single time. Clones ranked in the top ten supply 3.5% to 4% of the sample. None of the patients had been given any treatment before thyroid surgery. The study retrospectively analysed patient clinical samples collected from about 2012 to 2019 using T-cell receptor beta sequencing.

Broad study findings and their caveats: In both blood and tumor samples, malignant tumors were reported to have significantly higher TCR beta diversity than benign nodules.

Cut back by 5 bases and 4 bases, the V and J ends lie 11 bases apart. CDR1 and CDR2, looked up from the germline V gene, are SNHLY and FYNNEI. The CDR3 holds 13 amino acids from the cysteine to the phenylalanine. Just the 39-base CDR3 DNA is kept, in frame starting at base 1. The chain employs TRBV2 and TRBJ2-5, with an unclear D gene assignment. The sequence came from a female donor with papillary thyroid cancer or a benign thyroid nodule (not recorded which). Some clones in this sample may be carry-over from other donors' samples. Sample: blood. The nucleotide sequence is given as TGTGCCAGCAGTCTTGGGCAAACAGAGACCCAGTACTTC. Protein translation: CASSLGQTETQYF.